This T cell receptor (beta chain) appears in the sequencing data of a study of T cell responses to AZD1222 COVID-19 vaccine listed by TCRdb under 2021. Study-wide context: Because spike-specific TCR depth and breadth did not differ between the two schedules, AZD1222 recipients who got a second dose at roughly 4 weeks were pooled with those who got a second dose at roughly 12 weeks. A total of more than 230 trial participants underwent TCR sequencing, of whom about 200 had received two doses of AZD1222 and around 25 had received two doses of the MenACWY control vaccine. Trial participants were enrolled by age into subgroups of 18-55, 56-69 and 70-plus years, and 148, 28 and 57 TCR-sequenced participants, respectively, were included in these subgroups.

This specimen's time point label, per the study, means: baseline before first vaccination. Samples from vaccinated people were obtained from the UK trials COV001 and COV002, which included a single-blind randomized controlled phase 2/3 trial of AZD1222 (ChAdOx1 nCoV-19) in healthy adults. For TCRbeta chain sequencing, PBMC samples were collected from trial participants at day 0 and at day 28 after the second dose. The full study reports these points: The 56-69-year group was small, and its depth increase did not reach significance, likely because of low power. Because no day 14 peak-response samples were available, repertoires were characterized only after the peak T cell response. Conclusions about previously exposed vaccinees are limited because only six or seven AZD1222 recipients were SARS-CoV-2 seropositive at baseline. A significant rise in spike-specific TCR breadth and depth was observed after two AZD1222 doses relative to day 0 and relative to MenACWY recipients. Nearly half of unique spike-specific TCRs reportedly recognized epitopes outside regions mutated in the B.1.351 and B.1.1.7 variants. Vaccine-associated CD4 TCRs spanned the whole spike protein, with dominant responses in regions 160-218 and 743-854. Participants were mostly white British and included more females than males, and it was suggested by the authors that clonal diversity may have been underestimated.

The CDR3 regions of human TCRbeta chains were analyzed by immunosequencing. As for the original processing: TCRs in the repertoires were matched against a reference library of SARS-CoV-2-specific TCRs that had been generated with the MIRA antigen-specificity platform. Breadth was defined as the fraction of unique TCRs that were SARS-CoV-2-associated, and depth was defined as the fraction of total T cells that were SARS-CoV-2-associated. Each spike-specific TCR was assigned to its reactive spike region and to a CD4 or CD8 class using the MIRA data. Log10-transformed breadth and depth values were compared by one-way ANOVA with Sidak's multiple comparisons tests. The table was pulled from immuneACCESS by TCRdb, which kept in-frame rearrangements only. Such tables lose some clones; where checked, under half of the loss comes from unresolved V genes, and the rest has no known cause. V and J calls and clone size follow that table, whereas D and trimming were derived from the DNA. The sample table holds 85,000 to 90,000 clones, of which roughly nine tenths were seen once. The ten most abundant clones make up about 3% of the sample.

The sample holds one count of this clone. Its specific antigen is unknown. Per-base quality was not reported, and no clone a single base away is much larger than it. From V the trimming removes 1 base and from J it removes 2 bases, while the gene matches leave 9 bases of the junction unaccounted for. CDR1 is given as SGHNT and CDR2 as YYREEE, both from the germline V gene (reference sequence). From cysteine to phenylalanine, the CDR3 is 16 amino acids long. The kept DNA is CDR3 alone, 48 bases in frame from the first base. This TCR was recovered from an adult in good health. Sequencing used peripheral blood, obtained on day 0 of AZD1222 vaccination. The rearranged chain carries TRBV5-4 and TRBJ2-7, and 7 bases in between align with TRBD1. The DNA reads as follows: TGTGCCAGCAGCTTGATTGGGGAGACAGGGACCTACGAGCAGTACTTC. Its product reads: CASSLIGETGTYEQYF.